This T cell receptor beta chain was identified during a study of hypomethylating agent response in myelodysplastic syndrome. Points on this clone: Its target is unknown.

General observations from the study: Responders gained more novel clonotypes; non-responders had more contracted clonotypes after treatment.

CDR3 length: 12 amino acids. The V segment lost 10 bases and the J segment 8 bases; nucleotides outside the gene matches: 7. Looked up from germline, CDR1 is ENHRY and CDR2 is SYGVKD. Measured with immunoSEQ multiplex PCR; TCRdb has only the in-frame clones, and not every one. The data show 2,800 or so clones, 82% seen once. The J gene is TRBJ2-1, the V gene TRBV10-3, with 8 bases fitting TRBD2. The source was bone marrow, collected before or after starting hypomethylating agent treatment for myelodysplastic syndrome (not recorded which). This sequence originates from a human donor with myelodysplastic syndrome. CDR3 in DNA: TGTGCCACCAATAGCGGGGCGGATGAGCAGTTCTTC. Protein: CATNSGADEQFF.